These 27 T cell receptor beta chains originate from one sample sequenced in a study of tumor-infiltrating lymphocytes in primary liver carcinoma. RNA was extracted from whole blood without cell sorting, alongside germline DNA. The investigators made TCR beta cDNA from about 500 ng total RNA, using a constant-region primer. Three nested multiplex PCR rounds, a slightly modified ARM-PCR, produced the libraries for TCR beta. In the first two PCR rounds, TRBV1-TRBV30 forward primers were paired with a C-beta reverse primer, and each round lasted about 9 cycles. TCRdb passed the multiplex PCR reads through MiXCR, listing each CDR3 protein once. This sample has about 180,000 distinct CDR3 sequences, with over 45% found just once. Sample: peripheral blood. The receptors shown here come from a man in his forties with primary liver carcinoma and hepatitis B virus infection.

The V gene is TRBV4-2, the J gene TRBJ1-1, with unresolved D. In germline, CDR1 is LGHNA, CDR2 YNFKEQ. V gave up 10 bases and J gave up 0 bases, with 18 bases separating them. The CDR3 runs to 15 residues. CDR3 coding DNA: TGTGCCATCAACCAAGACCAGGCCTTGAACACTGAAGCTTTCTTT. This gives the protein CAINQDQALNTEAFF.

This clonotype was counted many times. The V gene is TRBV6-2 or TRBV6-3, the J gene TRBJ2-7; TRBD1 matches 10 bases. Trimming removed 6 bases from V and 5 bases from J; junction bases left unmatched: 7. The CDR3 totals 14 residues. In germline, CDR1 is MNHEY, CDR2 SVGEGT. In nucleotides, the CDR3 is TGTGCCAGCAGAGACCGGGACAGGGGAGACGAGCAGTACTTC. This gives the protein CASRDRDRGDEQYF.

About this clonotype itself: Germline and junction disagree at one end, which may indicate a read error. V usage is TRBV6-1 and J usage is TRBJ2-4, with D maybe TRBD2 (6 bases). Germline V lookup: CDR1 MNHNS, CDR2 SASEGT. This CDR3 is 14 amino acids long. The CDR3 spells CDLRRELAKSIQYF. The CDR3 DNA is TGTGACCTACGCCGGGAACTAGCCAAAAGCATTCAGTACTTC.

As for this clonotype: One junction end does not reproduce the germline sequence, and a read error may be involved. This chain uses TRBV11-2 with TRBJ2-1, with TRBD2 matching over 7 bases. Looked up from germline, CDR1 is SGHAT and CDR2 is FQNNGV. The CDR3 consists of 15 residues. Written as DNA, the CDR3 is TGTGCCAGTAGCTTAGCGGGCCGTTCCTACAATGAGCATTTCTTC. The encoded protein is CASSLAGRSYNEHFF.

This clonotype was counted a single time. The CDR3 does not end in the conserved phenylalanine or tryptophan, so this is likely a read error. The gene calls are TRBV11-2 and TRBJ2-2, with 10 bases fitting TRBD2. CDR3 length equals 16 residues. Looked up from germline, CDR1 is SGHAT and CDR2 is FQNNGV. V gave up 6 bases and J gave up 4 bases; unmatched junction bases: 8. The CDR3 spells CASSRTSGDITGELFL. CDR3 nucleotides: TGTGCCAGCAGTCGGACTAGCGGAGATATCACCGGGGAGCTGTTTTTG.

Worth noting for this clonotype: This may come from a read error, since a much larger clone is one base off. The chain has TRBV11-2 and TRBJ2-1; perhaps TRBD2 as D (6 bases). Germline V gene sequence: CDR1 SGHAT, CDR2 FQNNGV. CDR3 length equals 15 residues. The DNA for the CDR3 is TGTGTCAGCAGCTCGACTAGTGGGTCCTACAATGAGCAGTTCTTC. Translation gives CVSSSTSGSYNEQFF.

The chain combines TRBV12-3 or TRBV12-4 with TRBJ2-5, with no clear D. This CDR3 region has 11 residues. Trimming cost V 7 bases and J 4 bases, with 7 bases left between them. The CDR3 here is CASIMGETQYF. CDR3 sequence (DNA): TGTGCCAGCATTATGGGAGAGACCCAGTACTTC.

This chain links TRBV6-5 with TRBJ2-6, with no clear D. The CDR3 extends over 18 amino acids. Germline V gene lookup returns CDR1 MNHEY and CDR2 SVGAGI. The V gene lost 0 bases and the J gene lost 2 bases, with 14 bases spanning the gap. As DNA, the CDR3 is TGTGCCAGCAGTTACTCGGGCCTAACGGGCACTGGGGCCAACGTCCTGACTTTC. Protein product: CASSYSGLTGTGANVLTF.

As concerns this clonotype: Given a much more abundant clone one base away, this may be a read error. The chain uses TRBV6-1 and TRBJ1-2; D possibly corresponds to TRBD1 (5 bases). This CDR3 has 13 residues. CDR1 and CDR2 (germline): MNHNS, SASEGT. The DNA of the CDR3 is TGTGGCACCTCCCGGGACGGTTACTATGGCTACACCTTC. Its protein is CGTSRDGYYGYTF.

V gene TRBV6-2 or TRBV6-3 combines with J gene TRBJ1-5; D ambiguous. The CDR3 is made up of 17 amino acids. V lost 5 bases and J 5 bases, leaving 22 bases between the germline ends. Germline CDR1 and CDR2: MNHEY and SVGEGT. CDR3: CASSHTRLGPTYQPQHF. DNA for the CDR3: TGTGCCAGCAGTCACACCAGATTGGGTCCTACCTATCAGCCCCAGCATTTT.

As to this clonotype: Being one base from a much bigger clone, this may be a read error. The V gene is TRBV29-1, the J gene TRBJ2-2; 9 nucleotides align to TRBD2. The ends lost 4 bases at V and 6 bases at J; junction bases unmatched: 6. This CDR3 is 14 amino acids long. Germline CDR1 and CDR2: SQVTM and ANQGSEA. The CDR3 sequence is CSVGEREVAGELFF. CDR3 bases: TGCAGCGTTGGTGAGCGGGAGGTTGCCGGGGAGCTGTTTTTT.

Concerning this clonotype: Since the CDR3 does not end with the conserved phenylalanine or tryptophan, this likely comes from a read error. The DNA is left out, because the CDR3 cannot be placed on it with certainty; the CDR3 is given as TCRdb lists it. The chain recombines TRBV11-2 with TRBJ2-7; the D call in the table, TRBD1, was not verified against the DNA. In germline, CDR1 is SGHAT, CDR2 FQNNGV. The CDR3 sequence runs 15 residues, both termini included. The CDR3 loop reads CASSLATEVRDEPFI.

This clonotype was counted only a few times. One junction end disagrees with the germline gene, perhaps due to a read error. V gene TRBV5-1 combines with J gene TRBJ2-2; D possibly corresponds to TRBD1 (5 bases). This CDR3 is built from 15 residues. From germline, CDR1 is SGHRS and CDR2 YFSETQ. DNA of the CDR3: TGTGCCAGCAGCCTGCAGGGATCGAACACCGGGGAGCTGTTTTTT. It encodes CASSLQGSNTGELFF.

The chain couples TRBV12-3 or TRBV12-4 to TRBJ1-2; tentatively, D is TRBD1 (6 bases). V was pared by 5 bases and J by 4 bases, with 20 bases between. This CDR3 comprises 16 residues. In DNA, the CDR3 is TGTGCCAGCAGTCCTACGGGACATTCTTGGGGCTATGGCTACACCTTC. Protein product: CASSPTGHSWGYGYTF.

Points on this clonotype: This sequence may be a read error, since a much larger clone differs from it by one base. The chain is built from TRBV10-3 and TRBJ2-5; D is undetermined. V was cut by 9 bases and J by 5 bases, with 13 bases left in between. CDR3 length: 12 residues. In germline, CDR1 is ENHRY, CDR2 SYGVKD. CDR3 sequence reads: CAIGAVTETQYF. CDR3 in DNA: TGTGCCATAGGAGCCGTGACCGAGACCCAGTACTTC.

V gene TRBV6-1 combines with J gene TRBJ1-1; D gene uncertain. Trimming took off 1 base at V and 4 bases at J, with 13 bases between the two ends. The CDR3 length is 15 residues. From germline, CDR1 is MNHNS and CDR2 SASEGT. This CDR3 is CASSEGRGWATEAFF. The CDR3 coding sequence is TGTGCCAGCAGTGAAGGCCGCGGGTGGGCCACTGAAGCTTTCTTT.

In its sample, this clonotype was seen once. The rearrangement uses TRBV6-1 and TRBJ2-7; 8 bases line up with TRBD2. V shed 0 bases, J shed 2 bases, and the junction held 6 bases outside the gene matches. CDR3 size: 16 residues. Per germline, CDR1 MNHNS and CDR2 SASEGT. CDR3 coding DNA: TGTGCCAGCAGTGAAGCGCGATTGCGGGAGGCCTACGAGCAGTACTTC. Translated: CASSEARLREAYEQYF.

The chain carries TRBV4-2 and TRBJ1-5, with D hard to call. Germline lookup yields CDR1 LGHNA and CDR2 YNFKEQ. The CDR3 is made up of 16 amino acids. Trimming left V 0 bases short and J 4 bases short, with 13 bases between. In DNA, the CDR3 is TGTGCCAGCAGCCAAGATGGACTACAGCCGAATCAGCCCCAGCATTTT. This translates into CASSQDGLQPNQPQHF.

To note about this clonotype: The junction does not match germline at one end; this may be a read error. The chain joins TRBV5-1 to TRBJ2-1; D remains ambiguous. Germline values: CDR1 SGHRS, CDR2 YFSETQ. The CDR3 extends over 13 amino acids. CDR3 coding DNA: TGCGCCAGCAGGTTGGTAGAAGAGGATGAGCAGTTCTTC. Residues: CASRLVEEDEQFF.

This chain connects TRBV11-2 to TRBJ2-1, with 8 bases that match TRBD2. J was trimmed by 10 bases and V by 1 base; bases with no gene match: 6. CDR3 length: 14 residues. Germline values: CDR1 SGHAT, CDR2 FQNNGV. This CDR3 reads CASSLVDGREEQFF. For the CDR3, the DNA is TGTGCCAGCAGCTTAGTTGACGGGAGGGAAGAGCAGTTCTTC.

V and J are TRBV6-5 and TRBJ2-1; D is uncertain. CDR3 length: 15 amino acids. The germline V and J ends were trimmed by 8 bases and 0 bases, with 14 bases remaining between them. Looked up from germline, CDR1 is MNHEY and CDR2 is SVGAGI. The CDR3 DNA reads as TGTGCCAGCCGAAAGGGCGCAGCCTCCTACAATGAGCAGTTCTTC. This codes for CASRKGAASYNEQFF.

Details on this clonotype: The junction and the germline gene differ at one end; a read error may be behind it. V and J are TRBV13 and TRBJ2-5; D unclear. Germline loops: CDR1 PRHDT, CDR2 FYEKMQ (reference sequence). The CDR3 is 15 amino acids. The DNA for the CDR3 is TGTGCCAGTAGCTTGAGGCAGTCCATTCAAGAGACCCAGTACTTC. This encodes CASSLRQSIQETQYF.

Note on this clonotype: The junction and the germline gene differ at one end; a read error may be behind it. The rearrangement links TRBV29-1 to TRBJ1-4; D unclear. The CDR3 covers 14 residues. Germline CDR1 SQVTM, CDR2 ANQGSEA. The CDR3 coding sequence is TGCAGCGTTGAAGGCTCAGGAAGTAATGGAAAACTGTTTTTT. Translating gives CSVEGSGSNGKLFF.

This clonotype was counted a few times. This chain uses TRBV4-1 with TRBJ1-1; D gene unclear. This CDR3 comprises 14 residues. The germline CDR1 and CDR2 sequences are MGHRA and YSYEKL. Trimming took off 2 bases at V and 6 bases at J, with 13 bases between the two ends. The CDR3 region is CASSQLTRAAEAFF. In nucleotides, the CDR3 is TGCGCCAGCAGCCAACTGACCCGGGCAGCTGAAGCTTTCTTT.

This clonotype was counted only a few times. CDR3 in amino acids: CAISGRGLRQAYNEQFF. The DNA for the CDR3 is TGTGCCATCAGTGGGAGGGGACTTCGCCAGGCCTACAATGAGCAGTTCTTC. The chain is built from TRBV10-3 and TRBJ2-1; D perhaps matches TRBD2 (6 bases). The CDR3 extends over 17 amino acids. The germline CDR1 and CDR2 sequences are ENHRY and SYGVKD. V lost 4 bases and J 2 bases, leaving 18 bases between the germline ends.

V is TRBV12-3 or TRBV12-4 and J is TRBJ2-7, with D possibly matching TRBD1 (7 bases). CDR3 size: 14 residues. V lost 5 bases and J lost 0, with 11 bases in between. The CDR3 sequence is CASSQGGGSYEQYF. Written as DNA, the CDR3 is TGTGCCAGCAGTCAGGGGGGCGGCTCCTACGAGCAGTACTTC.

For this clonotype: A single base separates this from a much larger clone, so it may be a read error. No conserved phenylalanine or tryptophan ends this CDR3, so it is likely a read error. The chain has TRBV11-2 and TRBJ2-1, with 8 bases that match TRBD1. Per germline, CDR1 SGHAT and CDR2 FQNNGV. V trimming: 3 bases; J trimming: 10 bases; junction bases outside the gene matches: 5. This CDR3 is 13 amino acids long. DNA for the CDR3: TGTGCCAGCAGCTTCCCAGGGGGCAGGGAGCAGTTCTCC. Amino acid sequence: CASSFPGGREQFS.